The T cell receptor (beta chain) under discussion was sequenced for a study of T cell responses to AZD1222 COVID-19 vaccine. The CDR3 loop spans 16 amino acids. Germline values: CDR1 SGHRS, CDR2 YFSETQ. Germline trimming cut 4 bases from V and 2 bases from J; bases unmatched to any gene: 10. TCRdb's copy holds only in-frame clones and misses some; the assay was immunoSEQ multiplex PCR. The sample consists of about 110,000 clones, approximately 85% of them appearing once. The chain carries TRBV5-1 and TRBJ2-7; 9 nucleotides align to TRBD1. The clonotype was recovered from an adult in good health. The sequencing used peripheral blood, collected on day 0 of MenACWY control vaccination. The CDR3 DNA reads TGCGCCAGCAGCCCGACGGGGACAGGGCTCACCTACGAGCAGTACTTC. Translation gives CASSPTGTGLTYEQYF. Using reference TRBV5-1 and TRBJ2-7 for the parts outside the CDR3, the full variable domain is KAGVTQTPRYLIKTRGQQVTLSCSPISGHRSVSWYQQTPGQGLQFLFEYFSETQRNKGNFPGRFSGRQFSNSRSEMNVSTLELGDSALYLCASSPTGTGLTYEQYFGPGTRLTVT.